The clone carrying this T cell receptor (beta chain) showed up many times. No antigen is known for it. The sequence runs out 3 residues before the end of the CDR3; the remainder is reconstructed from the germline J gene. TCRdb keeps only in-frame clones here, not all; method: immunoSEQ multiplex PCR. Recorded here are around 32,000 clones, none singletons. The sample is drawn from a study of T cell clonality in common variable immunodeficiency. Findings of the study overall: TCRbeta clonality was increased in CVID versus healthy controls.

The V and J ends lost 3 bases and 5 bases respectively, with 14 bases between them. Germline-derived CDR1 and CDR2 are SGHRS and YFSETQ. The CDR3 is made up of 14 amino acids. Source material: peripheral blood mononuclear cells. The TCR originated in a person aged 18-69 years in good health. The chain uses TRBV5-1 and TRBJ1-1, with D possibly matching TRBD1 (6 bases). CDR3 amino acids: CASSYSGAGTEAFF. CDR3 DNA, as far as it was read: TGCGCCAGCAGCTACTCAGGGGCGGGAACTGAA.